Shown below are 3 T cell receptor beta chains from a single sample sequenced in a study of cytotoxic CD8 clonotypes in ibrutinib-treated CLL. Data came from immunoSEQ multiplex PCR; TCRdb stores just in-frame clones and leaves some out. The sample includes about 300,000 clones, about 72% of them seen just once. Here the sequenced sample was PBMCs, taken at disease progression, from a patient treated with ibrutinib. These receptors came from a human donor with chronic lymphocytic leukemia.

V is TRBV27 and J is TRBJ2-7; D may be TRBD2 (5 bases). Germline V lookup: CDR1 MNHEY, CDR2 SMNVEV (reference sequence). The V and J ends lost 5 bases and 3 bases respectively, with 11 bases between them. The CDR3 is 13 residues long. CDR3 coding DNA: TGTGCCAGCAGTGGTGCCGGAGGCTACGAGCAGTACTTC. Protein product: CASSGAGGYEQYF.

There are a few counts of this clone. CDR3 coding DNA: TGTGCCAGTAGGGCCGACAGGGCTAGTGAAAAACTGTTTTTT. Translation gives CASRADRASEKLFF. The rearrangement joins TRBV19 to TRBJ1-4, with TRBD1 identical over 7 bases. This CDR3 spans 14 amino acids. V trimming: 6 bases; J trimming: 7 bases; junction bases outside the gene matches: 8. Germline CDR1 is LNHDA and CDR2 is SQIVND (reference sequence). Full variable domain (rest looked up from reference TRBV19 and TRBJ1-4): DGGITQSPKYLFRKEGQNVTLSCEQNLNHDAMYWYRQDPGQGLRLIYYSQIVNDFQKGDIAEGYSVSREKKESFPLTVTSAQKNPTAFYLCASRADRASEKLFFGSGTQLSVL.

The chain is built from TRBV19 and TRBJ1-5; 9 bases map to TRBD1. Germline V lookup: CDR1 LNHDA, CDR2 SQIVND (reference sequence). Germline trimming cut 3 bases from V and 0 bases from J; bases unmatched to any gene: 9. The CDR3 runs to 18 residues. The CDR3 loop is CASSIFGQGISSNQPQHF. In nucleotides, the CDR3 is TGTGCCAGTAGTATCTTCGGACAGGGGATAAGTAGCAATCAGCCCCAGCATTTT.